This T cell receptor beta chain was found in a study of control samples from healthy donors and cancer patients. The germline V gene encodes CDR1 SGHDN and CDR2 FVKESK. Trimming left V 4 bases short and J 4 bases short, with 6 bases between. The CDR3 has 12 amino acids. Method: immunoSEQ multiplex PCR; TCRdb's copy keeps in-frame clones and lacks some. Here the sample spans 76,000 or so clones, around 90% being singletons. Sequencing was carried out using PBMCs. The V call is TRBV14, the J call TRBJ2-3; no firm D call. The TCR was taken from a woman between 45 and 65 years old with colorectal cancer. The CDR3 is CASSPWSDTQYF. The CDR3 bases are TGTGCCAGCAGCCCCTGGTCAGATACGCAGTATTTT.